Below are 10 T cell receptor beta chains sequenced from a single sample in a study of OX40 agonist ivuxolimab in advanced cancers. Profiled with immunoSEQ multiplex PCR; TCRdb holds only in-frame clones, not every one. The table includes tens of thousands of clones, around four fifths detected once. The specimen comprised CD4+ or CD8+ T cells sorted from blood, sampled in a trial of the OX40 agonist ivuxolimab. Receptors were obtained from an adult with an advanced solid tumor such as melanoma, head and neck, liver or kidney cancer.

The chain combines TRBV7-6 with TRBJ2-5; a possible D gene is TRBD2 (6 bases). V lost 7 bases to trimming and J lost 7 bases, with 16 bases between them. Germline V lookup: CDR1 SGHVS, CDR2 FNYEAQ. The CDR3 sequence is 13 residues long. The CDR3 DNA reads TGTGCCAGCAAGGACTACCAGAGGGGGACCCAGTACTTC. Encoded protein: CASKDYQRGTQYF.

Details on this clone: The junction does not match germline at one end; this may be a read error. V and J are TRBV19 and TRBJ2-4; the D is unclear. The CDR3 covers 15 residues. Looked up from germline, CDR1 is LNHDA and CDR2 is SQIVND (reference sequence). The CDR3, as DNA: TGTGCCGGTAGTAATGTAGGGCAGCTCAAAAACATTCAGTACTTC. It translates to CAGSNVGQLKNIQYF.

The chain joins TRBV15 to TRBJ1-1, with a weak D call TRBD1 (5 bases). V lost 0 bases, J lost 1 base, and 15 bases lay in between. Germline CDR1 reads LNHNV; CDR2 reads YYDKDF (reference sequence). There are 17 residues in the CDR3. The CDR3 spells CATSREKARGRNTEAFF. CDR3 bases: TGTGCCACCAGCAGAGAAAAGGCAAGGGGACGGAACACTGAAGCTTTCTTT.

The chain has TRBV11-3 and TRBJ2-6; 7 positions match TRBD1. The CDR3 covers 17 residues. V lost 2 bases and J lost 0; bases outside the gene matches: 4. CDR1 is SGHNT and CDR2 is YENEEA in the germline V gene. Here the CDR3 reads CASSLRGGPSGANVLTF. The CDR3 coding sequence is TGTGCCAGCAGCTTAAGAGGGGGCCCCTCTGGGGCCAACGTCCTGACTTTC.

The V gene is TRBV7-2, the J gene TRBJ2-1, with D possibly TRBD2 on 5 matching bases. Looked up from germline, CDR1 is SGHTA and CDR2 is FQGNSA. V was pared by 1 base and J by 0 bases, with 7 bases between. The CDR3 is 15 amino acids. The chain's CDR3 is CASSLGESSYNEQFF. In DNA, the CDR3 is TGTGCCAGCAGCTTAGGGGAGAGCTCCTACAATGAGCAGTTCTTC. The whole variable domain, filled in from reference TRBV7-2 and TRBJ2-1, reads GAGVSQSPSNKVTEKGKDVELRCDPISGHTALYWYRQSLGQGLEFLIYFQGNSAPDKSGLPSDRFSAERTGGSVSTLTIQRTQQEDSAVYLCASSLGESSYNEQFFGPGTRLTVL.

The CDR3 DNA sequence: TGTGCCAGCAGTGAATGGGTAGGGACCACCGGGGAGCTGTTTTTT. Translating gives CASSEWVGTTGELFF. The chain employs TRBV2 and TRBJ2-2; the D gene could be TRBD1 or TRBD2 (5 bases each). The length of the CDR3 is 15 residues. Germline CDR1 and CDR2: SNHLY and FYNNEI. Between the trimmed V and J ends, which lost 2 bases and 4 bases, there was a span of 11 bases. Combining the CDR3 with reference TRBV2 and TRBJ2-2 gives the whole variable domain EPEVTQTPSHQVTQMGQEVILRCVPISNHLYFYWYRQILGQKVEFLVSFYNNEISEKSEIFDDQFSVERPDGSNFTLKIRSTKLEDSAMYFCASSEWVGTTGELFFGEGSRLTVL.

V and J are TRBV10-2 and TRBJ2-1; 8 nucleotides agree with TRBD2. Germline CDR1 and CDR2: WSHSY and SAAADI. V was clipped by 2 bases and J by 7 bases; unmatched bases: 7. This CDR3 is 15 amino acids long. The CDR3 here is CASSEDYGRDNEQFF. CDR3 DNA: TGCGCCAGCAGTGAGGACTACGGGAGGGATAATGAGCAGTTCTTC.

The chain carries TRBV11-2 and TRBJ2-7; the match to TRBD1 covers 7 bases. The CDR3 totals 15 residues. Germline V CDR1 and CDR2: SGHAT, FQNNGV. J was trimmed by 5 bases and V by 5 bases; bases with no gene match: 12. DNA for the CDR3: TGTGCCAGCAGCAATTACAGGGGTCCCCACCACGAGCAGTACTTC. This gives the protein CASSNYRGPHHEQYF.

Concerning this clone itself: The sample holds other DNA sequences that translate to the same CDR3. The CDR3 spells CASSLQGNTEAFF. The DNA for the CDR3 is TGTGCCAGCTCTCTACAGGGGAACACTGAAGCTTTCTTT. The chain carries TRBV18 and TRBJ1-1; a possible D gene is TRBD1 (6 bases). CDR1 and CDR2 from the germline V gene are KGHSH and LQKENI. The CDR3 spans 13 residues. The V end was cut by 6 bases, the J end by 1 base, with 9 bases between. Variable domain in full (rest from reference TRBV18 and TRBJ1-1): NAGVMQNPRHLVRRRGQEARLRCSPMKGHSHVYWYRQLPEEGLKFMVYLQKENIIDESGMPKERFSAEFPKEGPSILRIQQVVRGDSAAYFCASSLQGNTEAFFGQGTRLTVV.

V usage is TRBV28 and J usage is TRBJ1-2; D uncertain. CDR3 length: 15 amino acids. V lost 2 bases to trimming and J lost 4 bases, with 14 bases between them. Per germline, CDR1 MDHEN and CDR2 SYDVKM. The CDR3 DNA follows: TGTGCCAGCAGTTTAAGCCCCGCACGCGGCTATGGCTACACCTTC. Encoded protein: CASSLSPARGYGYTF.